This TCR beta chain is from a study of cytomegalovirus exposure and HLA in healthy donors. Germline V gene sequence: CDR1 SGDLS, CDR2 YYNGEE. V shed 4 bases, J shed 5 bases, and the junction held 5 bases outside the gene matches. CDR3 length equals 14 residues. A remark on this clone: Its target is not known.

This table comes from immunoSEQ multiplex PCR, and its TCRdb copy is limited to in-frame clones, with some not included. The data contain about 220,000 clones, approximately 88% of them seen just once; the ten biggest clones take up roughly 13%. Notes on the study in general: According to reports, the classifier identified cytomegalovirus status with high specificity and sensitivity. In vitro data verified three CMV-associated chains as specific for CMV antigens. The study listed under 200 cytomegalovirus-associated TCR beta chains. According to a subsequent analysis, TCR clusters identified in the first cohort showed a tendency to co-occur across the approximately 130 validation repertoires.

This clonotype was sampled from a woman aged 25 to 39 in good health and CMV-seropositive. Sequencing was performed on PBMCs. The chain recombines TRBV9 with TRBJ2-1, with 8 bases lining up with TRBD1. In DNA form, the CDR3 reads TGTGCCAGCAGCCCAGGGGGCGCACACAATGAGCAGTTCTTC. It specifies CASSPGGAHNEQFF.